Listed below are T cell receptor beta chains from one sample, sequenced in a study of regulatory T cells in long-lasting Graves disease. TCRdb re-called the multiplex PCR reads with MiXCR, one entry per CDR3 protein. This sample carries 680,000 or so distinct CDR3 sequences, under 20% of them seen once, and the ten largest clones take about 17%. The data also belong to a second study, concerning T cells in Graves' hyperthyroidism and ophthalmopathy.

Source: peripheral blood mononuclear cells (PBMCs), taken at new diagnosis, from a patient treated with antithyroid drugs. The source is a woman aged 25 to 45 with Graves disease. CDR3s include the opening cysteine and the closing phenylalanine or tryptophan. Each record gives: V gene, clone size, J gene, D gene, CDR3 DNA, CDR3 protein. D genes are given only for firm matches. The size field is filled for only some rows; it gives once, few, many or a size class.

TRBV9	NA	TRBJ2-1	NA	TGTGCCAGCAGCGTAGGCGTCCAGGGGGGTATAGGTGAGCAGTTCTTC	CASSVGVQGGIGEQFF
TRBV25-1	NA	TRBJ2-3	NA	TGTGCCAGCAGTGAATACAGTAATGGGGGGACAGATACGCAGTATTTT	CASSEYSNGGTDTQYF
TRBV11-3	many	TRBJ2-1	NA	TGTGCCAGCAGCTTAGATAGCAGAAATGAGCAGTTCTTC	CASSLDSRNEQFF
TRBV3-1	NA	TRBJ2-7	TRBD2	TGTGCCAGCGGGGATCTAGCGGGGTACGAGCAGTACTTC	CASGDLAGYEQYF
TRBV7-9	NA	TRBJ2-7	NA	TGTGCCAGCAGCTTAGCCGGGACGAGGGGCGAGCAGTACTTC	CASSLAGTRGEQYF
TRBV9	many	TRBJ1-4	NA	TGTGCCAGCAGCGTCAGCTCGAATGAAAAACTGTTTTTT	CASSVSSNEKLFF
TRBV24-1	NA	TRBJ2-5	NA	TGTGCCACCAGTGATCCGATAGACGGGAACGGCGGGAAGACCCAGTGCTTC	CATSDPIDGNGGKTQCF
TRBV20-1	few	TRBJ2-7	TRBD1	TGCAGTGCTAGAATCTGGGACAGAGCCTACGAGCAGTACTTC	CSARIWDRAYEQYF
TRBV20-1	many	TRBJ1-2	NA	TGCAGTGCTTTGGACCGAGTACCTAACTATGGCTACACCTTC	CSALDRVPNYGYTF
TRBV7-2	few	TRBJ2-7	TRBD2	TGTGCCAGCAGCTTAGCGTATAGCGGGAGCGAGCAGTACTTC	CASSLAYSGSEQYF
TRBV27	few	TRBJ2-1	TRBD1	TGTGCCAGCAGAACAAAACAGGGGTCATACAATGAGCAGTTCTTC	CASRTKQGSYNEQFF
TRBV19	NA	TRBJ1-1	NA	TGTGCCAGTAGTATCCCCGGGGGGGCTAGGACTGAAGCTTTCTTT	CASSIPGGARTEAFF
TRBV14	NA	TRBJ1-1	NA	TGTGCCAGCAGCCAGCACGTTGGAGCTTTCTTT	CASSQHVGAFF
TRBV2	NA	TRBJ2-2	NA	TGTGCCACCAGGCTGACTCCCAGAGATAACACCGGGGAGCTGTTTTTT	CATRLTPRDNTGELFF
TRBV7-2	NA	TRBJ1-4	NA	TGTGCCAGCAGCTTAGCCGGAGCTTTTGAAGGGGGTGGAAAACTGTTTTTT	CASSLAGAFEGGGKLFF
TRBV28	NA	TRBJ1-1	TRBD1	TGTGCCAGCAGAAGCGACAGGGCCCTGAACACTGAAGCTTTCTTT	CASRSDRALNTEAFF
TRBV6-1	many	TRBJ2-2	NA	TGTGCCAGCAGTAGGCAGCAAAACACCGGGGAGCTGTTTTTT	CASSRQQNTGELFF
TRBV5-5	few	TRBJ2-5	TRBD2	TGTGCCAGCAGCTTCCTTTCCGGGACTAAAGAGACCCAGTACTTC	CASSFLSGTKETQYF
TRBV12-3/TRBV12-4	many	TRBJ2-2	NA	TGTGCCAGCATGGCTAGCCGAGACACCGGGGAGCTGTTTTTT	CASMASRDTGELFF
TRBV7-8	few	TRBJ2-7	NA	TGTGCCAGCAGCCGGGATCCCGGTAACTACGAGCAGTACTTC	CASSRDPGNYEQYF
TRBV19	NA	TRBJ2-1	TRBD1	TGTGCCAGTAGTGCGACAGGGGGGTCTGAGCAGTTCTTC	CASSATGGSEQFF
TRBV19	NA	TRBJ2-2	NA	TGTGCCACGACTTTCAGCGAGAACACCGGGGAGCTGTTTTTT	CATTFSENTGELFF
TRBV20-1	many	TRBJ2-7	TRBD1	TGCAGTGCTAGACTTTCAGGGGGACAGGCGTCCTACGAGCAGTACTTC	CSARLSGGQASYEQYF
TRBV19	few	TRBJ2-1	NA	TGTGCCAGTAGTACTCAGACGGGGACCGAGGAGTTCTTC	CASSTQTGTEEFF
TRBV10-3	NA	TRBJ2-1	TRBD2	TGTGCCATCAGTGAGTCTCTTCCGCTAGCGGGATTGAGGGATGAGCAGTTCTTC	CAISESLPLAGLRDEQFF
TRBV5-1	many	TRBJ2-7	TRBD2	TGCGCCAGCAGCTTGGATGGTAGCGGGAGAGCCTACGAGCAGTACTTC	CASSLDGSGRAYEQYF
TRBV20-1	NA	TRBJ2-7	TRBD2	TGCAGTGCTAGAATGACTAGCGGGTCACCCTACGAGCAGTACTTC	CSARMTSGSPYEQYF
TRBV20-1	once	TRBJ2-3	NA	TGCAGTGCTAGAGACAGACTTAGCGGCACAGATACGCAGTATTTT	CSARDRLSGTDTQYF
TRBV10-3	NA	TRBJ2-3	TRBD2	TGTGCCATCAGTGGGGACCTAGCGGGGGGTCGAGATACGCAGTATTTT	CAISGDLAGGRDTQYF
TRBV6-5	NA	TRBJ2-7	TRBD2	TGTGCCAGCAGTTACGGGGCGGGAGGAGGCGAGCAGTACTTC	CASSYGAGGGEQYF
TRBV3-1	few	TRBJ1-4	TRBD1	TGTGCCAGCAGTCTCGACAGGGAGACTAATGAAAAACTGTTTTTT	CASSLDRETNEKLFF
TRBV15	many	TRBJ1-1	NA	TGTGCCACCAGCAGAGGCGGGGTTCGCACTGAAGCTTTCTTT	CATSRGGVRTEAFF
TRBV11-2	few	TRBJ2-7	NA	TGTGCCAGCAGCTTAGGGGTTCAGGGCCTCAGGGAGCAGTACTTC	CASSLGVQGLREQYF
TRBV5-1	few	TRBJ1-5	TRBD1	TGCGCCAGCAGCGCTGGACAGGACAATCAGCCCCAGCATTTT	CASSAGQDNQPQHF
TRBV28	many	TRBJ2-7	NA	TGTGCCAGCAGTTTAAACCTCGAGCAGTACTTC	CASSLNLEQYF
TRBV6-5	NA	TRBJ2-7	TRBD1	TGTGCCAGCAGTTACATACAGGGGGCAGGGGAGCAGTACTTC	CASSYIQGAGEQYF
TRBV11-2	few	TRBJ2-7	NA	TGTGCCAGCAGCTTAGCGGACGGAGCCTACGAGCAGTACTTC	CASSLADGAYEQYF
TRBV19	few	TRBJ1-5	TRBD1	TGTGCCAGTAGCGGACGGGACAGGGGGCGAAATCAGCCCCAGCATTTT	CASSGRDRGRNQPQHF
TRBV6-2/TRBV6-3	NA	TRBJ1-1	NA	TGTGCCAGCAGTTCCGCCCGGCAATTGAACACTGAAGCTTTCTTT	CASSSARQLNTEAFF
TRBV7-2	NA	TRBJ2-7	NA	TGTGCCAGCAGCTTCAAACACGAGCAGTACTTC	CASSFKHEQYF
TRBV18	once	TRBJ2-1	NA	TGTGCCAGCTCACCAGGGACCACCACGTCCAATGAGCAGTTCTTC	CASSPGTTTSNEQFF
TRBV5-1	NA	TRBJ2-2	NA	TGCGCCAGCAGCTTGGAACAGAACACCGGGGAGCTGTTTTTT	CASSLEQNTGELFF
TRBV12-3/TRBV12-4	many	TRBJ2-3	TRBD2	TGTGCCAGCAGCCCCAAATTTACCGGGACTAGCGGGACCTCAGATACGCAGTATTTT	CASSPKFTGTSGTSDTQYF
TRBV11-2	few	TRBJ2-2	TRBD2	TGTGCCAGCAGCTCCCCTCGGACTAGCGGGTACGCCGGGGAGCTGTTTTTT	CASSSPRTSGYAGELFF
TRBV7-2	many	TRBJ2-3	TRBD1	TGTGCCAGCAGCTCCGCGGGACAGGGAAGCAATACGCAGTATTTT	CASSSAGQGSNTQYF
TRBV20-1	few	TRBJ2-7	NA	TGCAGTGCCCTACATACGGACTACGAGCAGTACTTC	CSALHTDYEQYF
TRBV6-2/TRBV6-3	NA	TRBJ1-1	NA	TGTGCCGCGCGAGATGGAACCCCGAACACTGAAGCTTTCTTT	CAARDGTPNTEAFF
TRBV28	few	TRBJ2-2	NA	TGTGCCAGCAGATTAAGGGGTCTGAACACCGGGGAGCTGTTTTTT	CASRLRGLNTGELFF
TRBV9	NA	TRBJ2-2	NA	TGTGCCAGCAGCGTTCAAGCGGTGAACACCGGGGAGCTGTTTTTT	CASSVQAVNTGELFF
TRBV18	many	TRBJ1-2	NA	TGTGCCAGCTCACCCGGGACGGCCCTAAACTATGGCTACACCTTC	CASSPGTALNYGYTF
TRBV3-1	NA	TRBJ2-1	TRBD2	TGTGCCAGCAGTAGCGGGATAAACAATGAGCAGTTCTTC	CASSSGINNEQFF
TRBV5-4	few	TRBJ1-2	NA	TGTGCCAGCAGCTTGGCAGGGGCTGGGTCTTATGGCTACACCTTC	CASSLAGAGSYGYTF
TRBV3-1	NA	TRBJ1-1	NA	TGTGCCAGCTCTATTCGAGGAGGAGGTGAAGCTTCCTTT	CASSIRGGGEASF
TRBV27	many	TRBJ2-3	TRBD2	TGTGCCAGCAGTCCCCTTTCTAGCGGGAGGGCTGTCCTTAGCACAGATACGCAGTATTTT	CASSPLSSGRAVLSTDTQYF
TRBV11-3	NA	TRBJ2-1	NA	TGTGCCAGCAGCTTATCGGGGTCAGACAATGAGCAGTTCTTC	CASSLSGSDNEQFF
TRBV7-6	many	TRBJ2-1	TRBD2	TGTGCCAGCAGCTTGAGTATAGCGGGGGGCTCCTACAATGAGCAGTTCTTC	CASSLSIAGGSYNEQFF
TRBV24-1	NA	TRBJ2-4	NA	TGTGCCACCAGTGAGGAGGGCTCCAAAAACATTCAGTACTTC	CATSEEGSKNIQYF
TRBV7-9	many	TRBJ2-3	NA	TGTGCCAGCAGCTTTGGGGGGAGGCTTGGTACGCAGTATTTT	CASSFGGRLGTQYF